This entry lists 10 T cell receptor beta chains sequenced from one sample in a study of cytomegalovirus exposure and HLA in healthy donors (dated by TCRdb to the late 2010s). Receptors were amplified or captured by the immunoSEQ multiplex PCR assay. The multiplex PCR relied on a mix of 60 forward primers for TCR Vbeta segments and 13 reverse primers for TCR Jbeta segments. TCRdb limited this immuneACCESS table to in-frame rearrangements with V and J called. A share of clones is missing; checked studies link under half to unresolved V genes, and the rest is unexplained. The sample table shows about 100,000 clones, and about 69% are seen once. The biggest ten clones account for over 4% of the sample. The sequenced sample was PBMCs. The receptors stem from a human donor in good health.

V is TRBV7-9 and J is TRBJ2-1; 10 bases are a match to TRBD2. The CDR3 spans 16 residues. Trimming took 0 bases from V and 9 from J; bases not matched to a gene: 8. Germline V gene lookup returns CDR1 SEHNR and CDR2 FQNEAQ (reference sequence). CDR3 DNA: TGTGCCAGCAGCTTAGCGCTCCTAGCGGGAGAACCTGAGCAGTTCTTC. The encoded protein is CASSLALLAGEPEQFF.

This clone was detected only a few times. Additional DNA sequences in this sample encode the identical CDR3. This chain uses TRBV19 with TRBJ2-1; TRBD2 matches at 10 bases. V was clipped by 7 bases and J by 3 bases; unmatched bases: 3. The CDR3 contains 14 residues. CDR1 and CDR2 (germline): LNHDA, SQIVND (reference sequence). The DNA for the CDR3 is TGTGCCAGTAAGGCTAGCGGGAGCTACAATGAGCAGTTCTTC. Amino acids: CASKASGSYNEQFF.

This clone was found once. The same CDR3 also results from other DNA sequences found in this sample. J is TRBJ2-2 and V is TRBV19, with TRBD2 matching 10 bases. The junction had 3 bases not matched to a gene; V was cut back by 5 bases and J by 0 bases. Germline assignment: CDR1 LNHDA and CDR2 SQIVND (reference sequence). This CDR3 region has 16 residues. This CDR3 is CASSLAGGPNTGELFF. DNA for the CDR3: TGTGCCAGTAGTTTAGCGGGGGGACCGAACACCGGGGAGCTGTTTTTT.

This chain joins TRBV5-1 and TRBJ1-1; 7 nucleotides align to TRBD1. CDR3 size: 14 residues. Germline CDR1 and CDR2: SGHRS and YFSETQ. Trimming took 3 bases from V and 3 from J; bases not matched to a gene: 5. CDR3 sequence: CASSSTGSDTEAFF. For the CDR3, the DNA is TGCGCCAGCAGCTCGACAGGGTCCGACACTGAAGCTTTCTTT.

This clone appeared a few times. The V gene is TRBV28, the J gene TRBJ2-1; D possibly corresponds to TRBD1 (7 bases). The V gene lost 4 bases and the J gene lost 4 bases, with 14 bases spanning the gap. Germline V gives CDR1 MDHEN, CDR2 SYDVKM. The CDR3 is 15 residues long. CDR3 sequence (DNA): TGTGCCAGCAGTTATCAGGGGGAGGTATACAATGAGCAGTTCTTC. This encodes CASSYQGEVYNEQFF.

This chain links TRBV19 with TRBJ1-1; D uncertain. Deletions cut 7 bases from V and 3 bases from J, with 12 bases between. The CDR3 extends over 13 amino acids. The germline CDR1 and CDR2 sequences are LNHDA and SQIVND (reference sequence). The CDR3 spells CASTRDRDTEAFF. The CDR3 DNA sequence: TGTGCCAGTACCCGAGACCGGGACACTGAAGCTTTCTTT. The whole variable domain, filled in from reference TRBV19 and TRBJ1-1, reads DGGITQSPKYLFRKEGQNVTLSCEQNLNHDAMYWYRQDPGQGLRLIYYSQIVNDFQKGDIAEGYSVSREKKESFPLTVTSAQKNPTAFYLCASTRDRDTEAFFGQGTRLTVV.

The CDR3 sequence: CASSFAGELFF. CDR3 sequence (DNA): TGTGCCAGCAGCTTCGCCGGGGAGCTGTTTTTT. The chain couples TRBV5-4 to TRBJ2-2; D is undetermined. The CDR3 sequence is 11 residues long. The V gene lost 2 bases and the J gene lost 6 bases, with 2 bases spanning the gap. Germline V gives CDR1 SGHNT, CDR2 YYREEE (reference sequence).

V and J are TRBV7-2 and TRBJ2-7, with 7 positions matching TRBD2. Germline CDR1 and CDR2: SGHTA and FQGNSA. This CDR3 spans 15 amino acids. V gave up 5 bases and J gave up 0 bases; unmatched junction bases: 7. CDR3 nucleotides: TGTGCCAGCAGCCCCCTGGCGGGGGACTCCTACGAGCAGTACTTC. Translation gives CASSPLAGDSYEQYF.

This clone was seen a few times. The chain uses TRBV6-4 and TRBJ2-1; D unresolved. CDR1 and CDR2 from the germline V gene are MRHNA and SNTAGT. Trimming stripped 4 bases from V and 2 bases from J, with 24 bases between. This CDR3 has 19 amino acids. CDR3 sequence reads: CASSVSASNTPPTYNEQFF. The DNA for the CDR3 is TGTGCCAGCAGTGTATCGGCTAGTAACACTCCCCCAACCTACAATGAGCAGTTCTTC.

This chain uses TRBV18 with TRBJ1-5, with D maybe TRBD1 (5 bases). The V gene's germline CDR1 is KGHSH and CDR2 LQKENI. The V gene lost 2 bases and the J gene lost 0 bases, with 14 bases spanning the gap. This CDR3 spans 17 amino acids. Here the CDR3 reads CASSPYHDRYSNQPQHF. CDR3 DNA: TGTGCCAGCTCACCATACCATGACAGATATAGCAATCAGCCCCAGCATTTT. The entire variable domain, with the rest obtained from reference TRBV18 and TRBJ1-5, is as follows: NAGVMQNPRHLVRRRGQEARLRCSPMKGHSHVYWYRQLPEEGLKFMVYLQKENIIDESGMPKERFSAEFPKEGPSILRIQQVVRGDSAAYFCASSPYHDRYSNQPQHFGDGTRLSIL.